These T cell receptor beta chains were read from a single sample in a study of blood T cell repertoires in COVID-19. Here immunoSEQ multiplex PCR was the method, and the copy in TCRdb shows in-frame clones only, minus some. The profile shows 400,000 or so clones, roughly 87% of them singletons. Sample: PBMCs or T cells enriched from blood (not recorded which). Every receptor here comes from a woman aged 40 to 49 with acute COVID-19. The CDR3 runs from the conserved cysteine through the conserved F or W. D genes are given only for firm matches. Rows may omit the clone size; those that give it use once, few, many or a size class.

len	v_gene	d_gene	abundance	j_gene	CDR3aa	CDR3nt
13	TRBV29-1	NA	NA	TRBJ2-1	CSVEESVPSEQFF	TGCAGCGTTGAAGAATCCGTTCCTAGTGAGCAGTTCTTC
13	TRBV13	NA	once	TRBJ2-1	CASLGGGGDEQFF	TGTGCCAGCCTGGGGGGCGGGGGTGATGAGCAGTTCTTC
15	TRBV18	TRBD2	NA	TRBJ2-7	CASSPVAGGSYEQYF	TGTGCCAGCTCACCAGTAGCGGGGGGTTCCTACGAGCAGTACTTC
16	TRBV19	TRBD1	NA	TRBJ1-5	CASSTLDRGGNQPQHF	TGTGCCAGTAGTACCCTCGACAGGGGAGGCAATCAGCCCCAGCATTTT
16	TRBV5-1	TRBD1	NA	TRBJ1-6	CASSASGQGGNSPLHF	TGCGCCAGCAGCGCCTCGGGACAGGGAGGGAATTCACCCCTCCACTTT
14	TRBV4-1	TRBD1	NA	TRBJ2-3	CASSRGQGTDTQYF	TGCGCCAGCAGCCGAGGACAGGGCACAGATACGCAGTATTTT
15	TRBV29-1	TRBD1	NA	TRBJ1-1	CSSRGTAGGNTEAFF	TGCAGTTCAAGAGGGACAGCCGGTGGGAACACTGAAGCTTTCTTT
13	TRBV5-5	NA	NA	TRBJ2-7	CASSLGQDYEQYF	TGTGCCAGCAGCTTGGGACAGGACTACGAGCAGTACTTC
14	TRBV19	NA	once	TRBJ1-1	CASSISVGEGVAFF	TGTGCCAGTAGTATATCGGTGGGAGAAGGAGTGGCTTTCTTT
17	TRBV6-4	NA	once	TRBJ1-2	CASSDHPPTQGEDGYTF	TGTGCCAGCAGTGACCATCCCCCGACCCAGGGTGAGGATGGCTACACCTTC
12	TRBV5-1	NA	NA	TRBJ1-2	CASSYYNYGYTF	TGCGCCAGCAGCTACTATAACTATGGCTACACCTTC
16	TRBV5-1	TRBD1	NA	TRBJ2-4	CASSKTFRDRPNIQYF	TGCGCCAGCAGCAAGACTTTCCGGGACAGACCAAACATTCAGTACTTC
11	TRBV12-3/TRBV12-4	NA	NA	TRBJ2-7	CASSFAGEQYF	TGTGCCAGCAGTTTTGCGGGCGAGCAGTACTTC
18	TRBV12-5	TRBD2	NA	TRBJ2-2	CASGGGDRTVRGTGELFF	TGTGCTAGTGGTGGGGGGGATCGGACGGTTCGAGGCACCGGGGAGCTGTTTTTT
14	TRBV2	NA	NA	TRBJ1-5	CASSGLSSNQPQHF	TGTGCCAGCAGTGGACTGTCGAGCAATCAGCCCCAGCATTTT
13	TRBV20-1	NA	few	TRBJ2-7	CSASRGATYEQYF	TGCAGTGCTAGTCGGGGGGCCACCTACGAGCAGTACTTC
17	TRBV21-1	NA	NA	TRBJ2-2	CASSKYSRDRGTGELFF	TGTGCCAGCAGCAAATATTCCAGGGACAGGGGGACCGGGGAGCTGTTTTTT
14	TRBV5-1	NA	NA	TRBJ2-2	CASSEQGWTGELFF	TGCGCCAGCAGCGAACAGGGTTGGACCGGGGAGCTGTTTTTT
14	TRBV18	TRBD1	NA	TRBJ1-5	CASSRQGAGQPQHF	TGTGCCAGCTCAAGACAGGGGGCGGGACAGCCCCAGCATTTT
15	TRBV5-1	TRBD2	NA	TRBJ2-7	CASSLTSGGDYEQYF	TGCGCCAGCAGCTTGACTAGCGGGGGGGACTACGAGCAGTACTTC
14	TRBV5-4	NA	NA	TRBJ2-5	CASSRYSGEETQYF	TGTGCCAGCAGCCGCTACTCAGGGGAAGAGACCCAGTACTTC
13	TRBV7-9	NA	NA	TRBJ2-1	CASSFRGTDEQFF	TGTGCCAGCAGCTTCCGGGGGACCGATGAGCAGTTCTTC
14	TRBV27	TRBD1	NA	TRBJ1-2	CASSLAGTGGGYTF	TGTGCCAGCAGTCTAGCCGGGACAGGGGGTGGCTACACCTTC
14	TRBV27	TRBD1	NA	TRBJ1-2	CASSADRVGYGYTF	TGTGCCAGCAGTGCGGACAGGGTTGGCTATGGCTACACCTTC
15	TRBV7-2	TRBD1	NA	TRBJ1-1	CASSLERTGDTEAFF	TGTGCCAGCAGCTTAGAACGGACAGGGGACACTGAAGCTTTCTTT
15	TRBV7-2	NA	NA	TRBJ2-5	CASSLAATAQETQYF	TGTGCCAGCAGCTTAGCAGCGACAGCACAAGAGACCCAGTACTTC
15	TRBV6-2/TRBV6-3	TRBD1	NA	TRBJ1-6	CASSYGTGENSPLHF	TGTGCCAGCAGTTACGGGACAGGGGAAAATTCACCCCTCCACTTT
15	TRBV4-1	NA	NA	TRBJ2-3	CASSQRGGVRDTQYF	TGCGCCAGCAGCCAACGGGGCGGGGTTAGAGATACGCAGTATTTT